One and the same sample provided the 13 T cell receptor beta chains below, sequenced in a study of OX40 agonist ivuxolimab in advanced cancers. The protocol was immunoSEQ multiplex PCR, while the TCRdb copy is restricted to in-frame clones and leaves out a portion. Of about 40,000 clones listed, approximately 83% were seen once; the top ten hold about 15%. The sample in question was CD4+ or CD8+ T cells sorted from blood, obtained in a trial of the OX40 agonist ivuxolimab. Receptors were obtained from an adult with an advanced solid tumor such as melanoma, head and neck, liver or kidney cancer.

This clone was found a few times. J is TRBJ2-7 and V is TRBV28; 7 nucleotides match TRBD2. The CDR3 has 14 residues. Germline V gene lookup returns CDR1 MDHEN and CDR2 SYDVKM. J was trimmed by 3 bases and V by 5 bases; bases with no gene match: 7. The DNA for the CDR3 is TGTGCCAGCAGTGGGAGGGTAGGTTTCTACGAGCAGTACGTC. Protein: CASSGRVGFYEQYV.

This chain links TRBV6-5 with TRBJ2-7; TRBD2 matches at 7 bases. The CDR3 contains 13 residues. V shed 6 bases, J shed 4 bases, and the junction held 6 bases outside the gene matches. Germline CDR1 MNHEY, CDR2 SVGAGI. The CDR3 DNA reads TGTGCCAGCAGCCCGACGGGGGGATACGAGCAGTACTTC. It specifies CASSPTGGYEQYF.

The chain employs TRBV5-8 and TRBJ2-1; D possibly corresponds to TRBD1 (5 bases). The CDR3 totals 13 residues. The V and J ends lost 1 base and 13 bases respectively, with 15 bases between them. Germline CDR1 is SGHTS and CDR2 is YDEGEE. This chain's CDR3 is CASSLTNGANQFF. CDR3 bases: TGTGCCAGCAGCTTGACGAATGGGGCCAACCAGTTCTTC.

The rearrangement links TRBV10-3 to TRBJ1-1, with D unresolved. CDR1 is ENHRY and CDR2 is SYGVKD in the germline V gene. The CDR3 covers 12 residues. The V end was cut by 8 bases, the J end by 3 bases, with 10 bases between. The CDR3 spells CAIASGDTEAFF. Written as DNA, the CDR3 is TGTGCCATCGCTTCGGGAGACACTGAAGCTTTCTTT.

The chain is built from TRBV6-1 and TRBJ2-2; D possibly corresponds to TRBD1 (5 bases). The V end lost 0 bases, the J end lost 4 bases, and 24 bases lay between the germline ends. This CDR3 contains 20 residues. Per germline, CDR1 MNHNS and CDR2 SASEGT. CDR3 nucleotide sequence: TGTGCCAGCAGTGAAGCGACTCCTGGGGAACAGGCCCTGCGCACCGGGGAGCTGTTTTTT. Its protein product is CASSEATPGEQALRTGELFF.

The CDR3 loop is CSVVPQGHGYTF. The CDR3 nucleotides are TGCAGCGTTGTCCCTCAGGGTCATGGCTACACCTTC. The chain couples TRBV29-1 to TRBJ1-2, with D tentatively TRBD1 (5 bases). The CDR3 runs 12 residues. Germline-derived CDR1 and CDR2 are SQVTM and ANQGSEA. V was shortened by 4 bases and J by 6 bases, with 12 bases between the two germline ends.

This clone was detected only a few times. The chain has TRBV7-9 and TRBJ2-1; D uncertain. The CDR3 totals 11 residues. V shed 2 bases and J shed 6 bases, with 2 bases lying between them. CDR1 SEHNR and CDR2 FQNEAQ come from the germline V gene (reference sequence). The CDR3 region is CASSLSNEQFF. CDR3 coding DNA: TGTGCCAGCAGCTTAAGCAATGAGCAGTTCTTC. The whole variable domain, filled in from reference TRBV7-9 and TRBJ2-1, reads DTGVSQNPRHKITKRGQNVTFRCDPISEHNRLYWYRQTLGQGPEFLTYFQNEAQLEKSRLLSDRFSAERPKGSFSTLEIQRTEQGDSAMYLCASSLSNEQFFGPGTRLTVL.

This sequence joins TRBV7-6 and TRBJ2-1; D unclear. Trimming shortened V by 0 bases and J by 2 bases, and 5 bases separated the two germline ends. Germline assignment: CDR1 SGHVS and CDR2 FNYEAQ. CDR3 size: 14 residues. CDR3 coding DNA: TGTGCCAGCAGCTTAGCGGGGACCTACAATGAGCAGTTCTTC. As protein: CASSLAGTYNEQFF.

The rearrangement joins TRBV4-1 to TRBJ2-7, with TRBD2 identical over 7 bases. This CDR3 is 14 amino acids long. The trim removed 0 bases at V and 2 bases at J, leaving 1 base unmatched. Germline values: CDR1 MGHRA, CDR2 YSYEKL. Written as DNA, the CDR3 is TGCGCCAGCAGCCAAGATGGGGGGGCCTACGAGCAGTACTTC. Its protein is CASSQDGGAYEQYF.

The chain has TRBV11-1 and TRBJ1-1, with D unresolved. The CDR3 runs to 13 residues. Looked up from germline, CDR1 is SGHAT and CDR2 is FQDESV (reference sequence). The V and J ends lost 2 bases and 3 bases respectively, with 7 bases between them. DNA of the CDR3: TGTGCCAGCAGCTTAAGCCGCGACACTGAAGCTTTCTTT. Translated: CASSLSRDTEAFF.

The chain joins TRBV4-1 to TRBJ2-5, with D possibly called TRBD1 or TRBD2 (5 bases each). V gave up 4 bases and J gave up 1 base, with 10 bases separating them. Germline-derived CDR1 and CDR2 are MGHRA and YSYEKL. The CDR3 extends over 14 amino acids. CDR3 in DNA: TGCGCCAGCAGCCCTGGGACGTTCCAAGAGACCCAGTACTTC. Translating gives CASSPGTFQETQYF.

The DNA of the CDR3 is TGTGCCAGCAGCCCCCGGGGCACCGCTAGCACAGATACGCAGTATTTT. As protein: CASSPRGTASTDTQYF. The chain is built from TRBV11-3 and TRBJ2-3, with D perhaps given as TRBD1 or TRBD2 (5 bases each). The V end was cut by 5 bases, the J end by 0 bases, with 15 bases between. The CDR3 is 16 amino acids. The germline V gene has CDR1 SGHNT and CDR2 YENEEA.

The rearrangement joins TRBV11-2 to TRBJ2-7; D is possibly TRBD1 or TRBD2 (5 bases each). CDR1 is SGHAT, CDR2 FQNNGV, per germline. V dropped 1 base and J dropped 4 bases, with 8 bases sitting between them. This CDR3 is 13 amino acids long. The CDR3 DNA reads as TGTGCCAGCAGCTTAGGTGGGGGATACGAGCAGTACGTC. Its protein product is CASSLGGGYEQYV.